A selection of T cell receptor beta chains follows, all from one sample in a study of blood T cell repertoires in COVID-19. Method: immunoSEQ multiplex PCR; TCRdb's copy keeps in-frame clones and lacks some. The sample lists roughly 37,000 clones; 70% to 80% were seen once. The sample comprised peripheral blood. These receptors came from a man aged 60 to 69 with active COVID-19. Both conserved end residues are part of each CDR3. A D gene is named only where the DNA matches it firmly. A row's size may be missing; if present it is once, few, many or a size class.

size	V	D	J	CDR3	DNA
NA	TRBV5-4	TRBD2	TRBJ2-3	CASSQTSGNTDTQYF	TGTGCCAGCAGCCAAACTAGCGGGAACACAGATACGCAGTATTTT
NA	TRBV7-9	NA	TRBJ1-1	CASSPGTPPAEAFF	TGTGCCAGCAGCCCAGGGACTCCCCCGGCTGAAGCTTTCTTT
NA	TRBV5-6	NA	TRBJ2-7	CASSLGVYEQYF	TGTGCCAGCAGCTTGGGTGTATACGAGCAGTACTTC
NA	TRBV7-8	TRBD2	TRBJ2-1	CASSLGSGGTYNEQFF	TGTGCCAGCAGCTTAGGTAGCGGGGGAACCTACAATGAGCAGTTCTTC
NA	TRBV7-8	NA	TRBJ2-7	CASSLPGAAGEQYF	TGTGCCAGCAGCTTACCTGGAGCCGCGGGGGAGCAGTACTTC
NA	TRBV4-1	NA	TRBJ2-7	CASSQDLSDEQYF	TGCGCCAGCAGCCAAGATCTAAGCGACGAGCAGTACTTC
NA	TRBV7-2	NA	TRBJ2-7	CASSFTGVTYEQYF	TGTGCCAGCAGCTTTACGGGGGTGACCTACGAGCAGTACTTC
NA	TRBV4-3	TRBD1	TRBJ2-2	CASSQEGTGVSGELFF	TGCGCCAGCAGCCAAGAGGGGACAGGCGTTTCCGGGGAGCTGTTTTTT
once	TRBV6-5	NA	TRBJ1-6	CASKRGLISPLHF	TGTGCCAGCAAAAGGGGACTCATTTCACCCCTCCACTTT
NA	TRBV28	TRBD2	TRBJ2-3	CASSLYLAGGNTDTQYF	TGTGCCAGCAGTTTATACCTAGCGGGGGGGAACACAGATACGCAGTATTTT
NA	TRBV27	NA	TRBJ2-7	CASSLGGRDHEQYF	TGTGCCAGCAGTTTAGGGGGCAGGGACCACGAGCAGTACTTC
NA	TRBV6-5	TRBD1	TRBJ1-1	CASREGQWNTEAFF	TGTGCCAGCAGGGAGGGACAGTGGAACACTGAAGCTTTCTTT
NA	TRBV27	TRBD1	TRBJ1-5	CASSLGTGVIGNQPQHF	TGTGCCAGCAGCCTCGGGACAGGGGTGATAGGCAATCAGCCCCAGCATTTT
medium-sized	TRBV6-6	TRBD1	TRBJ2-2	CASSQDRVTGELFF	TGTGCCAGCAGTCAAGACAGGGTCACCGGGGAGCTGTTTTTT
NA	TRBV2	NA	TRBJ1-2	CASSRGNYGYTF	TGTGCCAGCTCGCGGGGAAACTATGGCTACACCTTC
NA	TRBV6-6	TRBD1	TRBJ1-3	CASSRSMEGQASSGNTIYF	TGTGCCAGCAGTCGCTCAATGGAGGGACAGGCAAGCTCTGGAAACACCATATATTTT
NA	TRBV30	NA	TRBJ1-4	CAWSIREKLFF	TGTGCCTGGAGTATACGGGAAAAACTGTTTTTT
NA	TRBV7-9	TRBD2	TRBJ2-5	CASRQPSGGSAETQYF	TGTGCCAGCAGACAGCCTAGCGGGGGTTCAGCAGAGACCCAGTACTTC
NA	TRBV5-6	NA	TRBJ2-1	CASSFRREQFF	TGTGCCAGCAGCTTTCGTCGTGAGCAGTTCTTC
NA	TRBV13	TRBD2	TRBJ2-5	CASSLGAGAFKTQYF	TGTGCCAGCAGCTTAGGAGCGGGGGCGTTTAAGACCCAGTACTTC
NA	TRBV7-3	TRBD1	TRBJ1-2	CASSASGTGSGYTF	TGTGCCAGCAGCGCCTCCGGGACAGGGAGTGGCTACACCTTC
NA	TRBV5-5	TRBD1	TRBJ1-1	CASSWGQGATEAFF	TGTGCCAGCAGCTGGGGACAGGGGGCCACTGAAGCTTTCTTT
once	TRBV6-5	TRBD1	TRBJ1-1	CASSYDRGGTEAFF	TGTGCCAGCAGTTACGACAGGGGTGGCACTGAAGCTTTCTTT
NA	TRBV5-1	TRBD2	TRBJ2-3	CASSVAGGRDTQYF	TGCGCCAGCAGCGTAGCGGGGGGGCGGGATACGCAGTATTTT
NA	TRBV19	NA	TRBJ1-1	CASQAVRGGATEAFF	TGTGCCAGTCAGGCGGTGCGGGGTGGGGCCACTGAAGCTTTCTTT
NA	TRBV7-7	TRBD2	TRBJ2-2	CASSPTSGGSPRQLFF	TGTGCTAGCAGCCCGACTAGCGGGGGGTCTCCGCGGCAGCTGTTTTTT
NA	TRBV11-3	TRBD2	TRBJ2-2	CASSLGGGSYGTGELFF	TGTGCCAGCAGCTTAGGAGGCGGGAGTTATGGTACCGGGGAGCTGTTTTTT
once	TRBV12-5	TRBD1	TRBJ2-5	CASGMGTGETQYF	TGTGCTAGTGGTATGGGGACAGGGGAGACCCAGTACTTC
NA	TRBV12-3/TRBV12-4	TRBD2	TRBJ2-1	CASQRGGAEQFF	TGTGCCAGCCAGCGGGGCGGGGCTGAGCAGTTCTTC
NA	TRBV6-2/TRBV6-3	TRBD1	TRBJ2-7	CASSDGDRETYEQYF	TGTGCCAGCAGTGACGGGGACAGGGAGACCTACGAGCAGTACTTC
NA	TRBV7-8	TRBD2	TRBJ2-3	CASSATTSGRVSDTQYF	TGTGCCAGCAGCGCTACGACTAGCGGGAGGGTCAGCGATACGCAGTATTTT
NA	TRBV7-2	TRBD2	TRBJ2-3	CASSLASGGLVDTQYF	TGTGCCAGCAGCCTGGCTAGCGGGGGGTTGGTGGATACGCAGTATTTT
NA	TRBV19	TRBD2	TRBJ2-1	CASSIRGGSYNEQFF	TGTGCCAGTAGTATCCGCGGGGGCTCCTACAATGAGCAGTTCTTC